This is a list of T cell receptor beta chains from one sample in a study of cytomegalovirus exposure and HLA in healthy donors. Sequencing was performed with immunoSEQ multiplex PCR; in TCRdb, only in-frame clones are kept and a portion is missing. The data show under 150,000 clones, roughly 80% seen once. The sequencing input was PBMCs. All receptors come from a woman in her forties in good health and CMV-seropositive. The CDR3 runs from the conserved cysteine through the conserved F or W. D genes are given only for firm matches. Some rows have no size entry. The others give once, few or many, or a class for an expanded clone.

TGTGCCAGCTCACCGGGGACAAACACCGGGGAGCTGTTTTTT,CASSPGTNTGELFF,NA,TRBJ2-2,TRBV18,14,NA
TGTGCCAGCAGCTTGGGGGGACAGGGGGTTACCCACGAGCAGTACTTC,CASSLGGQGVTHEQYF,NA,TRBJ2-7,TRBV5-6,16,TRBD1
TGTGCCAGCAGCCCCAGTACGGGAGCCCGGACCTACGAGCAGTACTTC,CASSPSTGARTYEQYF,few,TRBJ2-7,TRBV7-2,16,NA
TGTGCCTGGAGTGACAGGGGGAGTGAAAAACTGTTTTTT,CAWSDRGSEKLFF,NA,TRBJ1-4,TRBV30,13,TRBD1
TGCGCCAGCAGCGAGGGACAGGGTAGCAATCAGCCCCAGCATTTT,CASSEGQGSNQPQHF,NA,TRBJ1-5,TRBV5-1,15,TRBD1
TGTGCCAGCAGGAGCGGGAGGGAGACCCAGTACTTC,CASRSGRETQYF,few,TRBJ2-5,TRBV6-5,12,TRBD2
TGTGCCATCAGTGATATAGGGGGAAACACTGAAGCTTTCTTT,CAISDIGGNTEAFF,NA,TRBJ1-1,TRBV10-3,14,NA
TGTGCCAGCAGCTTATCGGGGGGGACAGATACGCAGTATTTT,CASSLSGGTDTQYF,NA,TRBJ2-3,TRBV11-2,14,TRBD2
TGCGCCAGCAGCTTACGGGGGGGGCCCACAGATACGCAGTATTTT,CASSLRGGPTDTQYF,NA,TRBJ2-3,TRBV5-1,15,TRBD2
TGTGCCAGCAGCTTCCGGGGAGACGACACAGATACGCAGTATTTT,CASSFRGDDTDTQYF,NA,TRBJ2-3,TRBV7-9,15,NA
TGTGCCAGCAGCATTGGACTAGCGGGGGCGTATAGCACAGATACGCAGTATTTT,CASSIGLAGAYSTDTQYF,NA,TRBJ2-3,TRBV9,18,TRBD2
TGCGCCAGCAGCCGGGGACTAGCTGCAATGACGGATACGCAGTATTTT,CASSRGLAAMTDTQYF,NA,TRBJ2-3,TRBV4-1,16,TRBD2
TGTGCCAGCAGCTTGAATAGCGGGGGGTACAATGAGCAGTTCTTC,CASSLNSGGYNEQFF,NA,TRBJ2-1,TRBV5-4,15,TRBD2
TGTGCCACCAGGGGACAGGACCACAATCAGCCCCAGCATTTT,CATRGQDHNQPQHF,NA,TRBJ1-5,TRBV19,14,TRBD1
TGCAGTGCCTCAGGGAATGAAAAACTGTTTTTT,CSASGNEKLFF,NA,TRBJ1-4,TRBV20-1,11,NA
TGCAGGCCCAGACAGGGTGGCGGCTACACCTTC,CRPRQGGGYTF,NA,TRBJ1-2,TRBV20-1,11,TRBD1
TGCGCCAGCAGCCAAGATCGGGGGGGGACAGGGACTGAAAAACTGTTTTTT,CASSQDRGGTGTEKLFF,NA,TRBJ1-4,TRBV4-1,17,TRBD1
TGTGCCAGCAGTTTAAATTTGCGGACAGTTAGCACAGATACGCAGTATTTT,CASSLNLRTVSTDTQYF,NA,TRBJ2-3,TRBV28,17,NA
TGTGCCAGCAGTGAAGAGGGGGGGGACTACACAGATACGCAGTATTTT,CASSEEGGDYTDTQYF,once,TRBJ2-3,TRBV2,16,NA
TGTGCCAGCAGGGAAGGGACTAGCGGGGGGGTGTCCTACAATGAGCAGTTCTTC,CASREGTSGGVSYNEQFF,NA,TRBJ2-1,TRBV2,18,TRBD2
TGTGCCAGCAGCTTAGCCGGGGGGATGGATACGCAGTATTTT,CASSLAGGMDTQYF,NA,TRBJ2-3,TRBV7-7,14,TRBD2
TGTGCCTGGAGCCGGACAGGGTATGAAAAACTGTTTTTT,CAWSRTGYEKLFF,NA,TRBJ1-4,TRBV30,13,TRBD1
TGTGCCAGCAGCCAAACGGGACAGTTGCGCTATGGCTACACCTTC,CASSQTGQLRYGYTF,NA,TRBJ1-2,TRBV4-2,15,TRBD1
TGCGCCAGCAGCCAGCCGGGACAGGGTGGCTATGGCTACACCTTC,CASSQPGQGGYGYTF,NA,TRBJ1-2,TRBV4-1,15,TRBD1
TGTGCCAGCAGTTACTATTATAACCCAGGCACAGATACGCAGTATTTT,CASSYYYNPGTDTQYF,NA,TRBJ2-3,TRBV6-5,16,NA
TGTGCCAGCAGAAAGGGGGTTATGAACACTGAAGCTTTCTTT,CASRKGVMNTEAFF,NA,TRBJ1-1,TRBV6-1,14,NA
TGTGCCAGCAGTTACTCCTGGCAAACCGGCTACACCTTC,CASSYSWQTGYTF,NA,TRBJ1-2,TRBV6-5,13,NA
TGTTCCAGCAGCTACGGGTCGAATGAAAAACTGTTTTTT,CSSSYGSNEKLFF,NA,TRBJ1-4,TRBV7-9,13,NA
TGCGCCAGCAGCCAAGAGGAGGGACAGCGGACGGGGTCCACCTTC,CASSQEEGQRTGSTF,NA,TRBJ1-2,TRBV4-1,15,TRBD1
TGTGCCAGCAGATCGCGGACAGGGGGAGGTGAGACCCAGTACTTC,CASRSRTGGGETQYF,NA,TRBJ2-5,TRBV27,15,TRBD1
TGTGCCAGCAGCCCCCGGGACAGAATGAACACTGAAGCTTTCTTT,CASSPRDRMNTEAFF,NA,TRBJ1-1,TRBV5-5,15,TRBD1
TGTGCCAGCAGACCAGGGGGTATGGGCAATCAGCCCCAGCATTTT,CASRPGGMGNQPQHF,once,TRBJ1-5,TRBV6-5,15,TRBD1
TGTGCCAGCAGGTCACAGGGGGCGACTCGGACAGATACGCAGTATTTT,CASRSQGATRTDTQYF,few,TRBJ2-3,TRBV7-2,16,TRBD1
TGTGCCAGCAGCCCCGGGACAGGGAACCTCTACAATGAGCAGTTCTTC,CASSPGTGNLYNEQFF,once,TRBJ2-1,TRBV7-7,16,TRBD1
TGTGCCAGCAGTCCGACTCTAGCTCGCACCGAGCAGTACTTC,CASSPTLARTEQYF,NA,TRBJ2-7,TRBV6-5,14,NA
TGTGCCAGCAGTTACACAGGGGGCAACTCACCCCTCCACTTT,CASSYTGGNSPLHF,NA,TRBJ1-6,TRBV6-5,14,TRBD1
TGTGCCAGTAGTACACAGGGCTCTGGAAACACCATATATTTT,CASSTQGSGNTIYF,NA,TRBJ1-3,TRBV19,14,NA
TGTGCCAGCAGCTTAGTCACAGTTGCGAGCACTGAAGCTTTCTTT,CASSLVTVASTEAFF,NA,TRBJ1-1,TRBV7-9,15,NA
TGTGCCAGCAGCGTAGGTAGGGGGTTGGGGGAGCAGTACTTC,CASSVGRGLGEQYF,NA,TRBJ2-7,TRBV9,14,NA
TGTGCCAGCACACGGACAGGAGAGGACAATGAGCAGTTCTTC,CASTRTGEDNEQFF,NA,TRBJ2-1,TRBV9,14,TRBD1
TGTGCCAGCGAGGGGACAGGGGGCAAGACAGATACGCAGTATTTT,CASEGTGGKTDTQYF,few,TRBJ2-3,TRBV9,15,TRBD1
TGTGCCAGCAGTTTCTCTAGCGGGGGGGTCAAGCTCTACGAGCAGTACTTC,CASSFSSGGVKLYEQYF,NA,TRBJ2-7,TRBV27,17,TRBD2
TGTGCCAGCAGCAAAGTTAACCCGACAGAGTCCCAAGAGACCCAGTACTTC,CASSKVNPTESQETQYF,few,TRBJ2-5,TRBV21-1,17,NA
TGTGCCAGCAGAGGACACCAACTCACCGGGGAGCTGTTTTTT,CASRGHQLTGELFF,NA,TRBJ2-2,TRBV6-1,14,NA
TGTGCCAGCAGCTTAGTAGGGAGGGGCCGCACCGGGGAGCTGTTTTTT,CASSLVGRGRTGELFF,few,TRBJ2-2,TRBV7-9,16,TRBD2
TGTGCCAGCAGTTTTAATTCGGCGGGCGGGGAGCTGTTTTTT,CASSFNSAGGELFF,NA,TRBJ2-2,TRBV27,14,NA
TGTGCCAGCAGCTTAGCGGCTAGCGGCCACACCGACACAGATACGCAGTATTTT,CASSLAASGHTDTDTQYF,NA,TRBJ2-3,TRBV7-6,18,TRBD2
TGTGCCAGCAGCTCGACACTTAACTATGGCTACACCTTC,CASSSTLNYGYTF,once,TRBJ1-2,TRBV7-9,13,NA
TGTGCCAGCAGTACCACAGGACCGCTAGCCAAAAACATTCAGTACTTC,CASSTTGPLAKNIQYF,once,TRBJ2-4,TRBV28,16,NA